This TCR beta chain was recorded in a study of T cell responses to AZD1222 COVID-19 vaccine. Study-wide results and limits: Donor demographics were predominantly white British with a female majority; clonal diversity may be underestimated.

The V and J ends lost 2 bases and 3 bases respectively, with 14 bases between them. Germline CDR1 and CDR2: MNHNS and SASEGT. This CDR3 has 16 residues. As for this clone: Its antigen is not identified.

The data were produced by immunoSEQ multiplex PCR, yet TCRdb's version contains in-frame clones alone and is incomplete. The table shows some 150,000 clones, with just over 90% occurring only once. Sequencing used peripheral blood, obtained on day 0 of AZD1222 vaccination. J is TRBJ1-5 and V is TRBV6-1; maybe TRBD1 (5 bases). This receptor was taken from an adult in good health. The CDR3 region has the DNA TGTGCCAGCAGTGAACCCAAAACAGGCTACAATCAGCCCCAGCATTTT. It specifies CASSEPKTGYNQPQHF.